The following is a TCR beta chain sequence with its context. These data originate in a study of blood T cell repertoires in COVID-19. Study as a whole: COVID-19 samples collected from the United States, Italy and Spain covered acute and convalescent phases. T cells, B-cell-depleted T cells, or PBMCs supplied cDNA or gDNA.

The authors' processing: Counts of nucleated cells, estimated from reference gene primer amplification, were obtained. The table came from immunoSEQ multiplex PCR; TCRdb's copy has only in-frame clones and leaves some out. Clone size and the V and J calls come from that table; the DNA yielded D and trimming. The table includes 14,000 or so clones, roughly 91% detected once. This TCR derives from a human donor in a cohort sampled during active COVID-19. Sequencing was done on a sample of peripheral blood.

The CDR3: CASQRQGPDTEAFF. The DNA for the CDR3 is TGTGCCAGTCAACGACAGGGGCCGGACACTGAAGCTTTCTTT. V usage is TRBV19 and J usage is TRBJ1-1; 8 nucleotides match TRBD1. The CDR3 has 14 amino acids. V dropped 8 bases and J dropped 3; count of bases not matched to a gene: 8. Germline assignment: CDR1 LNHDA and CDR2 SQIVND (reference sequence).